What follows are 20 T cell receptor beta chains derived from one specimen sequenced in a study of beta chain features in type 1 diabetes. Study findings and constraints: Among all four CD4+ subsets, Type 1 diabetes patients had TCRB CDR3s that were moderately but significantly shorter.

The authors reverse transcribed all of the isolated RNA, so sequencing captured expressed TCRB transcripts. Clones were read by immunoSEQ multiplex PCR, and TCRdb kept only the in-frame ones, dropping some. The sample includes hundreds of thousands of clones, about an eighth of them seen just once. No cognate antigen is known for these TCRs. The sample comprised naive CD4+ T cells from blood. These receptors were taken from a man aged 18 to 29 with type 1 diabetes.

This rearrangement joins TRBV7-9 to TRBJ1-4; the D gene is possibly TRBD1 (6 bases). This CDR3 has 15 amino acids. CDR1 is SEHNR and CDR2 is FQNEAQ in the germline V gene (reference sequence). Trimming cost V 5 bases and J 0 bases, with 10 bases left between them. The CDR3 nucleotides read TGTGCCAGCAGCCCCTACAGGGCAACTAATGAAAAACTGTTTTTT. Encoded protein: CASSPYRATNEKLFF.

A few counts support this clone. The chain carries TRBV19 and TRBJ2-5; the match to TRBD1 covers 8 bases. Trimming at V came to 9 bases and at J to 8 bases, leaving 11 bases not matched to a gene. This CDR3 region has 13 residues. Germline CDR1 is LNHDA and CDR2 is SQIVND (reference sequence). CDR3 DNA sequence: TGTGCCAGCGGGACAGGAGACAAGGAAACCCAGTACTTC. This translates into CASGTGDKETQYF. The full variable domain, its missing parts supplied by reference TRBV19 and TRBJ2-5, is DGGITQSPKYLFRKEGQNVTLSCEQNLNHDAMYWYRQDPGQGLRLIYYSQIVNDFQKGDIAEGYSVSREKKESFPLTVTSAQKNPTAFYLCASGTGDKETQYFGPGTRLLVL.

This clone was picked up a small number of times. The chain employs TRBV5-4 and TRBJ2-3, with D perhaps being TRBD1 or TRBD2 (5 bases each). Trimming removed 6 bases from V and 4 bases from J, with 18 bases in between. CDR1 SGHNT and CDR2 YYREEE come from the germline V gene (reference sequence). The CDR3 extends over 15 amino acids. CDR3 nucleotides: TGTGCCAGCACCCGACCCGGGGCAGGGTCAGATACGCAGTATTTT. Its translation is CASTRPGAGSDTQYF.

The chain recombines TRBV9 with TRBJ2-3; D gene ambiguous. Trimming removed 2 bases from V and 4 bases from J, with 5 bases in between. CDR1 SGDLS and CDR2 YYNGEE come from the germline V gene. The CDR3 covers 12 residues. The CDR3, as DNA: TGTGCCAGCAGCGTGCTATCAGATACGCAGTATTTT. Translated: CASSVLSDTQYF.

The CDR3 nucleotides are TGTGCCAGCTCACCAGTACAGGGAGGCAATGAGCAGTTCTTC. Translating it yields CASSPVQGGNEQFF. V gene TRBV18 combines with J gene TRBJ2-1; perhaps D is TRBD1 or TRBD2 (6 bases each). Looked up from germline, CDR1 is KGHSH and CDR2 is LQKENI. The CDR3 is made up of 14 amino acids. The germline V and J ends were trimmed by 2 bases and 6 bases, with 11 bases remaining between them.

CDR3 amino acids: CASSPPYFQETQYF. The CDR3 DNA reads TGTGCCAGCTCACCACCGTACTTCCAAGAGACCCAGTACTTC. The chain couples TRBV18 to TRBJ2-5; D remains ambiguous. V was shortened by 0 bases and J by 1 base, with 6 bases between the two germline ends. Germline CDR1 KGHSH, CDR2 LQKENI. This CDR3 comprises 14 residues. Variable domain in full (rest from reference TRBV18 and TRBJ2-5): NAGVMQNPRHLVRRRGQEARLRCSPMKGHSHVYWYRQLPEEGLKFMVYLQKENIIDESGMPKERFSAEFPKEGPSILRIQQVVRGDSAAYFCASSPPYFQETQYFGPGTRLLVL.

This clone was observed a handful of times. This chain links TRBV7-2 with TRBJ2-2, with 7 nucleotides matching TRBD2. Trimming cost V 7 bases and J 0 bases; bases outside gene matches: 11. CDR3 length: 17 amino acids. From germline, CDR1 is SGHTA and CDR2 FQGNSA. CDR3 loop: CASTPRAREPNTGELFF. CDR3 DNA sequence: TGTGCCAGCACCCCAAGAGCGCGGGAGCCGAACACCGGGGAGCTGTTTTTT.

This chain links TRBV5-1 with TRBJ2-2; 8 bases fit TRBD1. The CDR3 has 16 residues. The junction had 8 bases not matched to a gene; V was cut back by 4 bases and J by 3 bases. In germline, CDR1 is SGHRS, CDR2 YFSETQ. The CDR3 region has the DNA TGCGCCAGCAGCCCTCCGGAACAGGGGGACACCGGGGAGCTGTTTTTT. This codes for CASSPPEQGDTGELFF. The full variable domain, in which reference TRBV5-1 and TRBJ2-2 provide the parts outside the CDR3, is KAGVTQTPRYLIKTRGQQVTLSCSPISGHRSVSWYQQTPGQGLQFLFEYFSETQRNKGNFPGRFSGRQFSNSRSEMNVSTLELGDSALYLCASSPPEQGDTGELFFGEGSRLTVL.

This clone has more than one count but fewer than ten. V gene TRBV30 combines with J gene TRBJ1-1; no reliable D call. Looked up from germline, CDR1 is GTSNPN and CDR2 is SVGIG (reference sequence). The CDR3 totals 13 residues. V dropped 1 base and J dropped 5 bases, with 11 bases sitting between them. The CDR3 DNA sequence: TGTGCCTGGAGTGCTGGGGATCGAACTGAAGCTTTCTTT. Translation: CAWSAGDRTEAFF.

The V and J genes are TRBV9 and TRBJ2-3; 9 positions agree with TRBD1. After removal of 4 bases from V and 4 bases from J, the junction contained 13 bases not matched to a gene. The CDR3 is made up of 17 amino acids. Germline CDR1 and CDR2: SGDLS and YYNGEE. DNA of the CDR3: TGTGCCAGCAGCCCTACAAATCCGGGACAGGGTGCAGATACGCAGTATTTT. Translating it yields CASSPTNPGQGADTQYF.

The sample holds a few counts of this clone. The genes are TRBV6-5 and TRBJ2-3, with 8 bases identical to TRBD1. The CDR3 is 15 residues long. The germline V gene encodes CDR1 MNHEY and CDR2 SVGAGI. Trimming at V came to 5 bases and at J to 2 bases, leaving 6 bases not matched to a gene. The CDR3 sequence: CASSPGQVDTDTQYF. CDR3 DNA: TGTGCCAGCAGTCCGGGACAGGTGGACACAGATACGCAGTATTTT.

This clone was recorded a few times. V and J are TRBV7-2 and TRBJ1-6, with D unclear. Germline V CDR1 and CDR2: SGHTA, FQGNSA. With 0 bases removed from V and 0 bases from J, the gap between germline ends came to 12 bases. CDR3 size: 18 residues. CDR3 in DNA: TGTGCCAGCAGCTTAGCGACAACAGTTAGCTCCTATAATTCACCCCTCCACTTT. Translated: CASSLATTVSSYNSPLHF.

The CDR3 reads CASSLGGAANEQFF. The CDR3 DNA sequence: TGTGCCAGCAGCTTGGGGGGGGCCGCCAATGAGCAGTTCTTC. The genes are TRBV5-4 and TRBJ2-1; D is perhaps TRBD1 or TRBD2 (6 bases each). Trimming removed 0 bases from V and 6 bases from J, with 10 bases in between. The CDR3 runs 14 residues. Germline-derived CDR1 and CDR2 are SGHNT and YYREEE (reference sequence).

The CDR3 nucleotides are TGTGCCAGCACCTCCCAGGGGGACGGAGATACGCAGTATTTT. Amino acids: CASTSQGDGDTQYF. V gene TRBV2 combines with J gene TRBJ2-3; 7 nucleotides agree with TRBD1. The V gene end was trimmed by 7 bases and the J gene end by 5 bases; junction bases not matched to a gene: 9. Looked up from germline, CDR1 is SNHLY and CDR2 is FYNNEI. The CDR3 has 14 amino acids.

This clone was counted a few times. The chain carries TRBV30 and TRBJ1-5; no definite D call. Trimming stripped 4 bases from V and 6 bases from J, with 10 bases between. The CDR3 loop spans 12 amino acids. From germline, CDR1 is GTSNPN and CDR2 SVGIG (reference sequence). This CDR3 is CAWNNAVQPQHF. The CDR3 nucleotides read TGTGCCTGGAATAATGCGGTTCAGCCCCAGCATTTT.

This clone was recorded a few times. V gene TRBV28 combines with J gene TRBJ2-7; TRBD1 matches 9 bases. Germline trimming cut 7 bases from V and 6 bases from J; bases unmatched to any gene: 16. The CDR3 spans 16 residues. Germline lookup yields CDR1 MDHEN and CDR2 SYDVKM. The CDR3 sequence is CASTVKAGQGRSEQYF. CDR3 bases: TGTGCCAGCACCGTAAAGGCGGGACAGGGTCGGTCCGAGCAGTACTTC.

This chain connects TRBV29-1 to TRBJ1-1, with a tentative D call TRBD1 (6 bases). Germline V gene lookup returns CDR1 SQVTM and CDR2 ANQGSEA. V was clipped by 6 bases and J by 3 bases, with 17 bases between them. This CDR3 spans 14 amino acids. Here the CDR3 reads CSVAGAFKDTEAFF. CDR3 DNA: TGCAGCGTAGCAGGGGCCTTCAAGGACACTGAAGCTTTCTTT.

This clone was seen a handful of times. This sequence joins TRBV6-5 and TRBJ2-1, with a tentative D call TRBD2 (5 bases). Germline CDR1 is MNHEY and CDR2 is SVGAGI. Trimming stripped 2 bases from V and 3 bases from J, with 5 bases between. The CDR3 is 13 amino acids. The CDR3 loop is CASSYTSYNEQFF. CDR3 nucleotides: TGTGCCAGCAGTTACACTAGCTACAATGAGCAGTTCTTC.

This clone was detected ten times or more. Other DNA sequences within the sample encode an identical CDR3. This sequence joins TRBV30 and TRBJ1-1; TRBD1 is a possible D gene (5 bases). The CDR3 is 12 amino acids. Per germline, CDR1 GTSNPN and CDR2 SVGIG (reference sequence). Trimming removed 0 bases at V and 8 bases at J, with 10 bases between. The CDR3 protein is CAWSVRGVEAFF. The CDR3, as DNA: TGTGCCTGGAGTGTACGGGGGGTCGAAGCTTTCTTT.

The rearrangement joins TRBV6-1 to TRBJ2-1; D is undetermined. V lost 4 bases and J 2 bases, leaving 9 bases between the germline ends. The CDR3 is 14 residues long. Germline V gives CDR1 MNHNS, CDR2 SASEGT. Here the CDR3 DNA reads TGTGCCAGCAGTGTGGAAAGAGCCTACAATGAGCAGTTCTTC. Translation gives CASSVERAYNEQFF.